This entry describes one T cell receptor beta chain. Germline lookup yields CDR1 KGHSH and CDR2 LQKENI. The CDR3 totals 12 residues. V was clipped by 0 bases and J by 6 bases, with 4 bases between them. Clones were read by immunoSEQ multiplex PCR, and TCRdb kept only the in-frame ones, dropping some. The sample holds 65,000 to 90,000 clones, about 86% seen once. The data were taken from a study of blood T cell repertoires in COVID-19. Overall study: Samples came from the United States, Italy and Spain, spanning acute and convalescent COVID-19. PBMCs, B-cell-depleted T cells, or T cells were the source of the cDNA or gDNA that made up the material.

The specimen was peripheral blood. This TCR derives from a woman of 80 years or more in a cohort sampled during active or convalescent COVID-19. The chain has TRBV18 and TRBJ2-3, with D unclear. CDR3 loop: CASSPPSDTQYF. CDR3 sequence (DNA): TGTGCCAGCTCACCACCGAGCGATACGCAGTATTTT. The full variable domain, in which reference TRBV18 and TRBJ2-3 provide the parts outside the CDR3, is NAGVMQNPRHLVRRRGQEARLRCSPMKGHSHVYWYRQLPEEGLKFMVYLQKENIIDESGMPKERFSAEFPKEGPSILRIQQVVRGDSAAYFCASSPPSDTQYFGPGTRLTVL.